What follows are 14 T cell receptor beta chains derived from one specimen sequenced in a study of identifying expanded T cells in peripheral blood. Data came from immunoSEQ multiplex PCR; TCRdb stores just in-frame clones and leaves some out. Seen here are some 97,000 clones, 88% observed once, and the top ten hold less than 7%. Sequencing was done on a sample of blood. The receptors were sampled from a person aged 18 to 75 in good health.

The J gene is TRBJ2-1, the V gene TRBV27, with D possibly being TRBD1 or TRBD2 (5 bases each). The germline CDR1 and CDR2 sequences are MNHEY and SMNVEV (reference sequence). This CDR3 is 14 amino acids long. Trimming shortened V by 2 bases and J by 4 bases, and 9 bases separated the two germline ends. CDR3: CASSLGGSYNEQFF. In nucleotides, the CDR3 is TGTGCCAGCAGTTTAGGGGGTTCTTACAATGAGCAGTTCTTC.

The V call is TRBV29-1, the J call TRBJ1-1; the D is unclear. The CDR3 runs to 14 residues. Germline CDR1 SQVTM, CDR2 ANQGSEA. The V end lost 7 bases, the J end lost 1 base, and 16 bases lay between the germline ends. CDR3 in amino acids: CSGTRLLPNTEAFF. CDR3 in DNA: TGCAGCGGTACGAGATTACTGCCGAACACTGAAGCTTTCTTT.

This clone showed up just once. The rearrangement joins TRBV30 to TRBJ2-3, with 11 nucleotides matching TRBD2. Germline CDR1 is GTSNPN and CDR2 is SVGIG (reference sequence). V lost 3 bases and J lost 0; bases outside the gene matches: 5. This CDR3 is built from 16 residues. The CDR3 protein is CAWRETSGASTDTQYF. CDR3 DNA sequence: TGTGCCTGGAGAGAGACTAGCGGGGCTAGCACAGATACGCAGTATTTT.

J is TRBJ1-4 and V is TRBV6-4; unclear D gene. The length of the CDR3 is 11 residues. V lost 7 bases and J 7 bases, leaving 7 bases between the germline ends. Germline loops: CDR1 MRHNA, CDR2 SNTAGT. CDR3 nucleotides: TGTGCCAGCACGGTTTGTGAAAAACTGTTTTTT. Its protein product is CASTVCEKLFF.

On this clone: Other DNA sequences in this sample translate to the same CDR3. The V gene is TRBV5-6, the J gene TRBJ1-1; D not resolved. V lost 0 bases to trimming and J lost 5 bases, with 2 bases between them. Germline CDR1 reads SGHDT; CDR2 reads YYEEEE. CDR3 size: 11 residues. The CDR3 is CASSLGTEAFF. CDR3 DNA: TGTGCCAGCAGCTTGGGGACTGAAGCTTTCTTT.

The V call is TRBV11-3, the J call TRBJ2-1; tentatively, D is TRBD1 or TRBD2 (5 bases each). Trimming left V 5 bases short and J 10 bases short, with 21 bases between. This CDR3 spans 15 amino acids. The V gene's germline CDR1 is SGHNT and CDR2 YENEEA. CDR3 DNA: TGTGCCAGCAGCCCCTTGTGGGGGTCCCGTCCCGAGCAGTTCTTC. As protein: CASSPLWGSRPEQFF.

This sequence joins TRBV7-9 and TRBJ2-1; TRBD2 matches 10 bases. Germline-derived CDR1 and CDR2 are SEHNR and FQNEAQ (reference sequence). V gave up 5 bases and J gave up 8 bases; unmatched junction bases: 12. This CDR3 spans 16 amino acids. The CDR3: CASSPSGRAVSHEQFF. The CDR3 nucleotides are TGTGCCAGCAGCCCCAGCGGGAGGGCCGTGAGTCATGAGCAGTTCTTC.

CDR3 coding DNA: TGTGCCAGTATGGACAGGGACAATGAGCAGTTCTTC. Encoded protein: CASMDRDNEQFF. This rearrangement joins TRBV19 to TRBJ2-1, with 8 bases matching TRBD1. The CDR3 loop spans 12 amino acids. V trimming: 7 bases; J trimming: 5 bases; junction bases outside the gene matches: 1. Per germline, CDR1 LNHDA and CDR2 SQIVND (reference sequence).

The gene calls are TRBV7-9 and TRBJ1-5; 8 bases are a match to TRBD1. The CDR3 totals 14 residues. Germline CDR1 SEHNR, CDR2 FQNEAQ (reference sequence). The J segment lost 6 bases and the V segment lost 5 bases, leaving 6 bases of the junction unmatched. The CDR3, as DNA: TGTGCCAGCAGCCGGACAGGGAGTGTTCAGCCCCAGCATTTT. This translates into CASSRTGSVQPQHF.

This sequence joins TRBV27 and TRBJ2-7; possible D gene TRBD1, 6 bases. Germline V gene lookup returns CDR1 MNHEY and CDR2 SMNVEV (reference sequence). V lost 0 bases and J 4 bases, leaving 13 bases between the germline ends. This CDR3 comprises 15 residues. The CDR3 here is CASSLSTGFVYEQYF. In DNA form, the CDR3 reads TGTGCCAGCAGTTTATCTACAGGGTTTGTATACGAGCAGTACTTC.

The rearrangement joins TRBV6-5 to TRBJ1-4; 9 bases are shared with TRBD1. Germline assignment: CDR1 MNHEY and CDR2 SVGAGI. With 4 bases clipped from V and 8 bases from J, the junction kept 11 bases outside the gene matches. The CDR3 totals 16 residues. CDR3 bases: TGTGCCAGCAGTTCGAGAACAGGGGGCAGGGGGGAAAAACTGTTTTTT. Its translation is CASSSRTGGRGEKLFF.

J is TRBJ1-2 and V is TRBV6-6; possibly TRBD1 for D (5 bases). The length of the CDR3 is 15 residues. Germline assignment: CDR1 MNHNY and CDR2 SVGAGI (reference sequence). The germline V and J ends were trimmed by 6 bases and 5 bases, with 19 bases remaining between them. The CDR3 sequence is CASRPSAGVGYGYTF. CDR3 DNA sequence: TGTGCCAGCAGACCCTCCGCGGGGGTGGGGTATGGCTACACCTTC.

The V call is TRBV29-1, the J call TRBJ1-1, with 8 bases lining up with TRBD1. The V gene end was trimmed by 7 bases and the J gene end by 2 bases; junction bases not matched to a gene: 9. Germline V lookup: CDR1 SQVTM, CDR2 ANQGSEA. This CDR3 is 14 amino acids long. CDR3: CSGGLDRANTEAFF. CDR3 DNA: TGCAGCGGAGGACTGGACAGGGCCAACACTGAAGCTTTCTTT.

The chain employs TRBV19 and TRBJ1-1; the D gene is possibly TRBD1 (5 bases). Between the trimmed V and J ends, which lost 5 bases and 0 bases, there was a span of 22 bases. The CDR3 length is 18 residues. Germline V lookup: CDR1 LNHDA, CDR2 SQIVND (reference sequence). The CDR3, as DNA: TGTGCCAGTAGTGCCCGACTCCCGGGACGGCACATGAACACTGAAGCTTTCTTT. It codes for CASSARLPGRHMNTEAFF. Full variable domain (rest looked up from reference TRBV19 and TRBJ1-1): DGGITQSPKYLFRKEGQNVTLSCEQNLNHDAMYWYRQDPGQGLRLIYYSQIVNDFQKGDIAEGYSVSREKKESFPLTVTSAQKNPTAFYLCASSARLPGRHMNTEAFFGQGTRLTVV.